The present T cell receptor (beta chain) was sequenced within a study of vaccination and CD4 T cells after COVID-19. Study as a whole: Controls used CEFX viral epitopes (positive), HIV-1 Nef peptides (negative), or no peptide.

Cultured CD4+ T cells had their DNA profiled by the Oncomine TCR Beta short-read assay. Once CD4+ T cells had been cultured, genomic DNA was extracted from them. One entry per CDR3 protein, called by TCRdb with MiXCR from the PCR reads. Among several thousand distinct CDR3 sequences, about 37% were seen once, and the ten largest hold about 32%. Treatment here: roughly 10-day PBMC culture with coronavirus spike peptide pools or control peptides (ViraFEST assay). From the unexposed donor, CD4+ T cells were collected ahead of the COVID-19 pandemic (2011-2018). Concerning this clonotype: Its antigen is currently unknown.

V shed 3 bases, J shed 2 bases, and the junction held 9 bases outside the gene matches. Germline CDR1 DFQATT, CDR2 SNEGSKA (reference sequence). CDR3 length equals 15 residues. The genes are TRBV20-1 and TRBJ1-2, with 7 bases that match TRBD1. The receptor was derived from a human donor in good health. The sample comprised CD4+ T cells from blood, cultured in vitro. CDR3 DNA sequence: TGCAGTGCTAGTCCAGCAGGGGGTGGGAACTATGGCTACACCTTC. It translates to CSASPAGGGNYGYTF.